This T cell receptor (beta chain) came from a study of beta chain features in type 1 diabetes. Study-wide points: Patients with type 1 diabetes showed fewer VDJ junction insertions and more deletions.

The whole isolated RNA underwent reverse transcription, so sequencing captured expressed TCRB transcripts. Measured with immunoSEQ multiplex PCR; TCRdb has only the in-frame clones, and not every one. There are 300,000 or so clones in the sample; around 7.6% occur only once, and around 0.45% lies in the top ten. This CDR3 has 15 residues. Germline-derived CDR1 and CDR2 are LGHNA and YNFKEQ. The V and J ends lost 8 bases and 1 base respectively, with 12 bases between them. As to this clone: Antigen: not known.

The chain joins TRBV4-2 to TRBJ2-6; D unclear. The source material was central memory CD4+ T cells from blood. This clonotype was obtained from a woman aged 18-35 years in good health. The CDR3 region is CASRNVESGANVLTF. In DNA, the CDR3 is TGTGCCAGCCGTAATGTAGAGTCTGGGGCCAACGTCCTGACTTTC.